The clone carrying this TCR beta chain was observed a few times. These data originate in a study of immune cell composition in non-small cell lung cancer. Clones were sequenced by immunoSEQ multiplex PCR, and TCRdb holds only the in-frame ones, with some missing. The sample consists of about 7,600 clones, around 82% of them appearing once. The sequencing input was lung tumor tissue. The TCR originated in a human donor with non-small cell lung cancer.

CDR3 sequence (DNA): TGTGCCAGTAGTTTTTTCCCAGAAAAACTGTTTTTT. Protein: CASSFFPEKLFF. The V and J genes are TRBV19 and TRBJ1-4; D call uncertain. The CDR3 is made up of 12 amino acids. V lost 5 bases and J lost 8, with 9 bases in between. Germline values: CDR1 LNHDA, CDR2 SQIVND (reference sequence).